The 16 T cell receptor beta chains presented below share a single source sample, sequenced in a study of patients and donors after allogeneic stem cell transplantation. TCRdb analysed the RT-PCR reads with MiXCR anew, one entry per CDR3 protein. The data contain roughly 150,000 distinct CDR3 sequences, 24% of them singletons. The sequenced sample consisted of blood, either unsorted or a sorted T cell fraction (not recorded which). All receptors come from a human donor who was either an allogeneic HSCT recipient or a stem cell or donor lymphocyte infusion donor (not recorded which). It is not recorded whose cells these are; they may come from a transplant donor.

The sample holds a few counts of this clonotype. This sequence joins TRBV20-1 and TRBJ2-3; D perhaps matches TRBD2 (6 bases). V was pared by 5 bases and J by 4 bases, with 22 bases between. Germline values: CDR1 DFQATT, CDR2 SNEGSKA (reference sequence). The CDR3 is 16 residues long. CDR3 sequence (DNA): TGCAGTGCTGATTACGCCGGGACTGACGTTCCAGATACGCAGTATTTT. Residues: CSADYAGTDVPDTQYF.

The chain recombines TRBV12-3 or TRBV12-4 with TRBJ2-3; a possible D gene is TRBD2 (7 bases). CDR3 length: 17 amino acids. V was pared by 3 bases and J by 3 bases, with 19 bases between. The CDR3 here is CASSLYPPGGETDTQYF. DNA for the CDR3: TGTGCCAGCAGTTTGTACCCCCCGGGGGGCGAAACAGATACGCAGTATTTT.

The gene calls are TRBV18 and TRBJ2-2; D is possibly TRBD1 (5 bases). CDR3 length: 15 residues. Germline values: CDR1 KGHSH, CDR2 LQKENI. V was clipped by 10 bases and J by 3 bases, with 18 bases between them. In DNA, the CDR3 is TGTGCCACCCCCCAAGGGGTACGGGACACCGGGGAGCTGTTTTTT. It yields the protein CATPQGVRDTGELFF.

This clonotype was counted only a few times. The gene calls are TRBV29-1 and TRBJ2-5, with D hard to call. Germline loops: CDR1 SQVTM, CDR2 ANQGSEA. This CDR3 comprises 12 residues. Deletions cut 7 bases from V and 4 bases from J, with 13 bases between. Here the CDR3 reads CSAQGFGETQYF. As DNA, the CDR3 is TGCAGCGCGCAAGGGTTTGGAGAGACCCAGTACTTC.

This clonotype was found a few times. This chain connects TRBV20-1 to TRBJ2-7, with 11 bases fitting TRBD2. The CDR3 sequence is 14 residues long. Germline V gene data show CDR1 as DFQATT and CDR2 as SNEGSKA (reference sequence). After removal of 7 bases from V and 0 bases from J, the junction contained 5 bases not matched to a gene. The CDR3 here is CSGTGTSGSYEQYF. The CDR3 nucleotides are TGCAGTGGTACCGGGACTAGCGGCTCCTACGAGCAGTACTTC.

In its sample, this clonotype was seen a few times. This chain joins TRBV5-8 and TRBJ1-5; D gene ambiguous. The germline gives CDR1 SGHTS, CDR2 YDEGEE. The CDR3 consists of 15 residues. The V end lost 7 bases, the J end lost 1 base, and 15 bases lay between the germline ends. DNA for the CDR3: TGTGCCAGCCCGCCGTGGGGAATGAGCAATCAGCCCCAGCATTTT. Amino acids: CASPPWGMSNQPQHF.

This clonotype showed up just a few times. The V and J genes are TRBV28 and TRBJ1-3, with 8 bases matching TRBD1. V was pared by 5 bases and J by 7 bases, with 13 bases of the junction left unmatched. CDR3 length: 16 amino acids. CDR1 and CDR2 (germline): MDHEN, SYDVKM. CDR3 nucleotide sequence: TGTGCCAGCAGTCCCCCCCGGACAGGGTGGGGGAACACCATATATTTT. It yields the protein CASSPPRTGWGNTIYF.

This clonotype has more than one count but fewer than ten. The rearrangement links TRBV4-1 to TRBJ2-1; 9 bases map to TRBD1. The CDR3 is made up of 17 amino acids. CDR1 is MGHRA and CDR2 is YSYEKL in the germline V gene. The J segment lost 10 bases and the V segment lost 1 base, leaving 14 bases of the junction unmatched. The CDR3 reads CASSQGPPGQGPQEQFF. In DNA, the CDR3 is TGCGCCAGCAGCCAAGGACCCCCGGGACAGGGCCCCCAGGAGCAGTTCTTC.

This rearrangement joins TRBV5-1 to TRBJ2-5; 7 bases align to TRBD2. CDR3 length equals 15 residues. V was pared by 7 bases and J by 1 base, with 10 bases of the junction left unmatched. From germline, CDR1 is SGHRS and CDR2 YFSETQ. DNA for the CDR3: TGCGCCAGCTTCAAAACAGCGGGGCTCCAAGAGACCCAGTACTTC. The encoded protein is CASFKTAGLQETQYF.

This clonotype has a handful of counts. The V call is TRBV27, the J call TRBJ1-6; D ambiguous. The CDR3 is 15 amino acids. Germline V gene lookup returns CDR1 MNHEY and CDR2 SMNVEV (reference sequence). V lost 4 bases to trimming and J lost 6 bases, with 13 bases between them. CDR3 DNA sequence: TGTGCCAGCAGTTACGAGTCGGAGGGTAATTCACCCCTCCACTTT. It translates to CASSYESEGNSPLHF.

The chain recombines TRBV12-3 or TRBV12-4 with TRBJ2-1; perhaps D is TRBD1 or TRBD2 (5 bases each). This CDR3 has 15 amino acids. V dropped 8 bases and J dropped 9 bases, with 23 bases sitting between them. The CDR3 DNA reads TGTGCCAGCGGTCGGGACCCCCCGCTAGTTGGTGAGCAGTTCTTC. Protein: CASGRDPPLVGEQFF.

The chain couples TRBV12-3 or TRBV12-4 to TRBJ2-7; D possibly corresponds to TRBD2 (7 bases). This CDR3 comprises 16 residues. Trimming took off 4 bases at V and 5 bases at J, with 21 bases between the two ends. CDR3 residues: CASSSLGGASPDEQYF. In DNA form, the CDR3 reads TGTGCCAGCAGTTCCTTAGGGGGGGCATCGCCCGACGAGCAGTACTTC.

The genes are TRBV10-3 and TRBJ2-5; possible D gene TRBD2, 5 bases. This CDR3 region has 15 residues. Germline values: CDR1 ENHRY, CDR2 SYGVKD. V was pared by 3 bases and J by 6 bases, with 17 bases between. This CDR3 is CAISEGKGPGKTQYF. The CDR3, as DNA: TGTGCCATCAGTGAAGGCAAGGGCCCGGGGAAGACCCAGTACTTC.

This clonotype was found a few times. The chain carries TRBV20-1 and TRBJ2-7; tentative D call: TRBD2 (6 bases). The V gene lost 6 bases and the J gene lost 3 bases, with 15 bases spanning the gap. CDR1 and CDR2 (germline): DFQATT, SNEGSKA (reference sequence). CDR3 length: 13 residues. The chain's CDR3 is CSAQRREGYEQYF. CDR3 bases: TGCAGTGCGCAGCGGCGGGAAGGCTACGAGCAGTACTTC.

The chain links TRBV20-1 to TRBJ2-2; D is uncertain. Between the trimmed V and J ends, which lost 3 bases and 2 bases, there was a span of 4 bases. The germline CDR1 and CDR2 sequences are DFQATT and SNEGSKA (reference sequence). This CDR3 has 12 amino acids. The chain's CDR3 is CSARRNTGELFF. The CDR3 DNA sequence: TGCAGTGCTAGGCGTAACACCGGGGAGCTGTTTTTT.

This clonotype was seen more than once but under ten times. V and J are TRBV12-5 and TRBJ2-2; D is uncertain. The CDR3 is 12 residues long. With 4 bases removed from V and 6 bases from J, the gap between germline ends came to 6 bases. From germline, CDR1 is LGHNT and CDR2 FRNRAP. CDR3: CASGYSPGELFF. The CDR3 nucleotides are TGTGCTAGTGGTTATAGCCCCGGGGAGCTGTTTTTT.